This is a list of T cell receptor beta chains from one sample in a study of blood T cell repertoires in COVID-19. This table comes from immunoSEQ multiplex PCR, and its TCRdb copy is limited to in-frame clones, with some not included. The table lists 300,000 to 350,000 clones, around 90% of them singletons. The sample comprised peripheral blood. The receptors come from a woman aged 25 to 45 with COVID-19, enrolled during active disease. Each CDR3 is given without its conserved first and last residue.

ASSSGGNYGYT	TRBV5-6	TRBJ1-2	11
SASHATGELF	TRBV29-1	TRBJ2-2	10
SASLGVEQY	TRBV20-1	TRBJ2-7	9
ASSVQGITDTQY	TRBV5-1	TRBJ2-3	12
ASSRYLFSGRATDTQY	TRBV4-3	TRBJ2-3	16
ASSQGQGPYEQY	TRBV3-1/TRBV3-2	TRBJ2-7	12
AWSGAYEQY	TRBV30	TRBJ2-7	9
ASSSPAGAKNIQY	TRBV6-5	TRBJ2-4	13
ASSSSGTSGPNEQF	TRBV5-1	TRBJ2-1	14
ASSLLPGSPLH	TRBV12-3/TRBV12-4	TRBJ1-6	11
ASNRGQGTYEQY	TRBV6-5	TRBJ2-7	12
ASSLVLAGGDEQF	TRBV5-1	TRBJ2-1	13
ASSEGTSGFGEQF	TRBV9	TRBJ2-1	13
ASSPRTGLGNYGYT	TRBV9	TRBJ1-2	14
ASSRNGLSYT	TRBV11-2	TRBJ1-2	10
ASSGLRDQPQH	TRBV6-2/TRBV6-3	TRBJ1-5	11
SVADRGYEQF	TRBV29-1	TRBJ2-1	10
ASSQDPGLMETQY	TRBV4-1	TRBJ2-5	13
AWSFPWGSAGGSEDTQY	TRBV30	TRBJ2-3	17
ASSIGEGVGSYEQY	TRBV19	TRBJ2-7	14
ASSSGGYEQY	TRBV5-6	TRBJ2-7	10
ASSAGQGSYNEQF	TRBV5-1	TRBJ2-1	13
ASSYQGLPLH	TRBV6-5	TRBJ1-6	10
ASGGVSFYNEQF	TRBV2	TRBJ2-1	12
ASSLEVAEQY	TRBV7-9	TRBJ2-7	10
ASSLPWSRGYGYT	TRBV11-2	TRBJ1-2	13
ASSRGGTEAF	TRBV3-1/TRBV3-2	TRBJ1-1	10
ASSRTEGVVGELF	TRBV5-4	TRBJ2-2	13
ASSVASSGGELF	TRBV9	TRBJ2-2	12
SVEGTGTGVGKLF	TRBV29-1	TRBJ1-4	13
ASSLPNGSELF	TRBV18	TRBJ1-4	11
ASSTSGFTYEQY	TRBV28	TRBJ2-7	12
ASSHGQGYDNEQF	TRBV4-3	TRBJ2-1	13
ASSLPGLKYNEQF	TRBV7-8	TRBJ2-1	13
ASSLETGAEQY	TRBV5-6	TRBJ2-7	11
ASRHYIESYNEQF	TRBV11-3	TRBJ2-1	13
ASSPGQGLF	TRBV28	TRBJ2-1	9
ASSPDSGNTIY	TRBV5-1	TRBJ1-3	11
ASSLSYEQY	TRBV13	TRBJ2-7	9
SVEDRPRGNYGYT	TRBV29-1	TRBJ1-2	13
ASSLRQGSSPLH	TRBV11-2	TRBJ1-6	12
ASSPIVDSSYEQY	TRBV5-1	TRBJ2-7	13
ASSVIDRADYEQY	TRBV9	TRBJ2-7	13
ASSLAIHLVNEQF	TRBV7-9	TRBJ2-1	13
ASRVPTGPLYGYT	TRBV6-4	TRBJ1-2	13
ATSGDRVLYEQY	TRBV15	TRBJ2-7	12
ASSEGGLVSYEQY	TRBV6-1	TRBJ2-7	13
ASSPLLRERETQY	TRBV18	TRBJ2-5	13
ASSQWTVSNQPQH	TRBV6-5	TRBJ1-5	13
ASSFGTVSYEQY	TRBV7-9	TRBJ2-7	12
SASDSYEQY	TRBV20-1	TRBJ2-7	9
AWSLLAGVTGELF	TRBV30	TRBJ2-2	13
ASSSWTSGYTDTQY	TRBV5-4	TRBJ2-3	14
ASSQVMRLAGSTDTQY	TRBV3-1/TRBV3-2	TRBJ2-3	16
ASSVIGGSGNTIY	TRBV5-1	TRBJ1-3	13